This TCR beta chain was recovered during a study of T cell repertoires in cytomegalovirus infection. Study in general: An indication of both CMV infection and matching HLA type came from public TCR beta signatures.

Whole-study findings and limits: The ex vivo response showed dominance by HLA-C-restricted CMV-specific TCR beta clonotypes.

This clonotype was recorded at least ten times. Antigen unknown. TCRdb processed the reads anew with MiXCR; each CDR3 protein has one entry. This sample has hundreds of thousands of distinct CDR3 sequences; more than 8% occur once, and the top ten carry 4.3%. This CDR3 is 13 amino acids long. CDR1 and CDR2 from the germline V gene are SGHVS and FNYEAQ. The V and J ends lost 4 bases and 6 bases, in that order; junction bases with no gene match: 4. Input material: PBMCs. The chain carries TRBV7-6 and TRBJ2-5, with 8 positions matching TRBD1. This receptor was obtained from a human donor in good health (CMV status not recorded). Some clones in this sample may be carry-over from other donors' samples. CDR3 protein: CASSWTGRQTQYF. The CDR3 coding sequence is TGTGCCAGCAGCTGGACAGGGAGGCAGACCCAGTACTTC.